The 6 T cell receptor beta chains given below trace back to one sample, sequenced in a study of blood T cell repertoires in COVID-19. The table came from immunoSEQ multiplex PCR; TCRdb's copy has only in-frame clones and leaves some out. The sample carries about 120,000 clones, approximately 80% recorded once. Sequencing input: peripheral blood. These receptors were taken from a human donor in a cohort sampled during active COVID-19.

CDR3 residues: CASRAPESTYEQYF. CDR3 nucleotides: TGTGCCAGCAGAGCCCCTGAGTCAACTTACGAGCAGTACTTC. J is TRBJ2-7 and V is TRBV6-5, with D unresolved. The CDR3 totals 14 residues. CDR1 is MNHEY and CDR2 is SVGAGI in the germline V gene. The germline V and J ends were trimmed by 6 bases and 4 bases, with 16 bases remaining between them.

The chain links TRBV5-4 to TRBJ2-7; tentative D call: TRBD1 (7 bases). Trimming cost V 2 bases and J 5 bases, with 23 bases left between them. Germline assignment: CDR1 SGHNT and CDR2 YYREEE (reference sequence). This CDR3 is built from 17 residues. The CDR3 loop reads CASSLGQGVTSGDEQYF. CDR3 bases: TGTGCCAGCAGCTTAGGGCAGGGGGTTACCTCGGGGGACGAGCAGTACTTC.

The V and J genes are TRBV9 and TRBJ2-1, with D possibly TRBD1 on 6 matching bases. Trimming stripped 3 bases from V and 8 bases from J, with 21 bases between. Germline V gene data show CDR1 as SGDLS and CDR2 as YYNGEE. This CDR3 has 16 residues. The CDR3 loop is CASSGGTHPRGDEQFF. The CDR3 DNA reads as TGTGCCAGCAGCGGGGGGACACACCCACGAGGCGATGAGCAGTTCTTC. Together with reference TRBV9 and TRBJ2-1, the CDR3 gives the full variable domain: DSGVTQTPKHLITATGQRVTLRCSPRSGDLSVYWYQQSLDQGLQFLIQYYNGEERAKGNILERFSAQQFPDLHSELNLSSLELGDSALYFCASSGGTHPRGDEQFFGPGTRLTVL.

The chain employs TRBV19 and TRBJ2-1, with 12 bases that match TRBD2. In germline, CDR1 is LNHDA, CDR2 SQIVND (reference sequence). Germline trimming cut 3 bases from V and 7 bases from J; bases unmatched to any gene: 16. The CDR3 consists of 19 residues. CDR3 sequence: CASSIQIFPTSGGRNEQFF. The DNA for the CDR3 is TGTGCCAGTAGTATCCAAATTTTCCCGACTAGCGGGGGTAGGAATGAGCAGTTCTTC.

The chain is built from TRBV24-1 and TRBJ2-2; maybe TRBD1 (5 bases). Deletions cut 4 bases from V and 4 bases from J, with 12 bases between. From germline, CDR1 is KGHDR and CDR2 SFDVKD. The CDR3 totals 15 residues. This CDR3 is CATSDTAGITGELFF. CDR3 sequence (DNA): TGTGCCACCAGTGACACTGCAGGGATCACCGGGGAGCTGTTTTTT.

This sequence joins TRBV7-2 and TRBJ2-5, with D perhaps TRBD1 (6 bases). V lost 3 bases and J lost 1, with 9 bases in between. Germline V gene data show CDR1 as SGHTA and CDR2 as FQGNSA. CDR3 length: 14 amino acids. CDR3 coding DNA: TGTGCCAGCAGCTTCGGACAGACCCAAGAGACCCAGTACTTC. This codes for CASSFGQTQETQYF. Full variable domain (remainder filled in from reference TRBV7-2 and TRBJ2-5): GAGVSQSPSNKVTEKGKDVELRCDPISGHTALYWYRQSLGQGLEFLIYFQGNSAPDKSGLPSDRFSAERTGGSVSTLTIQRTQQEDSAVYLCASSFGQTQETQYFGPGTRLLVL.